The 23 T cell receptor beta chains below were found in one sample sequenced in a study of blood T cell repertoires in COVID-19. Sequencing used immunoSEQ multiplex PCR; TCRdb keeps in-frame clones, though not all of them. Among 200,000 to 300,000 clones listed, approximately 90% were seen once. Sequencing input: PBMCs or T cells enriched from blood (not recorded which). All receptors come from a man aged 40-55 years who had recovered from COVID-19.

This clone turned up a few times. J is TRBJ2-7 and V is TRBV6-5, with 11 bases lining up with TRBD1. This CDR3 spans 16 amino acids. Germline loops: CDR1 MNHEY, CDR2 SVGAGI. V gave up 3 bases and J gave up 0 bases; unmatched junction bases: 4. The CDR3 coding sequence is TGTGCCAGCAGTTATAGGGGACAGGGGGGCTCCTACGAGCAGTACTTC. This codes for CASSYRGQGGSYEQYF.

The DNA for the CDR3 is TGTGCCAGCAGTTTCACTCGAACCGGGACAGGGGAGTATTTT. It is translated as CASSFTRTGTGEYF. The chain links TRBV27 to TRBJ2-3; 10 bases match TRBD1. Germline CDR1 reads MNHEY; CDR2 reads SMNVEV (reference sequence). The CDR3 is 14 residues long. Unmatched junction bases numbered 10, after V lost 3 bases and J lost 13 bases.

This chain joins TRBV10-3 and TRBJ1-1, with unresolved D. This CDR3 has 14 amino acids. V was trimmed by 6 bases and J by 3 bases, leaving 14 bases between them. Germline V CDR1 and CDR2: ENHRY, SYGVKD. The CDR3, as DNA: TGTGCCATCAGGCAGCGGGGATTGGACACTGAAGCTTTCTTT. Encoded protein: CAIRQRGLDTEAFF.

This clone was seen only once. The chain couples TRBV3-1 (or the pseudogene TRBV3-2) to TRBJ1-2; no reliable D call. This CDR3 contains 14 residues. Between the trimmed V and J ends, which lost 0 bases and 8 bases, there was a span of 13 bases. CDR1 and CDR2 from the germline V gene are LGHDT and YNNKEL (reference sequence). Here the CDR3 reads CASSQDTGKAGYTF. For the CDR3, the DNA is TGTGCCAGCAGCCAAGATACCGGGAAAGCAGGCTACACCTTC.

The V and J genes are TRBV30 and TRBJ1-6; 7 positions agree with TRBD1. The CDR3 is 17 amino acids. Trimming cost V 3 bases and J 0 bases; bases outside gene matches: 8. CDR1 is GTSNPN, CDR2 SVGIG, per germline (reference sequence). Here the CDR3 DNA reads TGTGCCTGGAGGGCCCGACAGGGAAGCTCCTATAATTCACCCCTCCACTTT. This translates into CAWRARQGSSYNSPLHF. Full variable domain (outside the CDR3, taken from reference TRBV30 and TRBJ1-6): SQTIHQWPATLVQPVGSPLSLECTVEGTSNPNLYWYRQAAGRGLQLLFYSVGIGQISSEVPQNLSASRPQDRQFILSSKKLLLSDSGFYLCAWRARQGSSYNSPLHFGNGTRLTVT.

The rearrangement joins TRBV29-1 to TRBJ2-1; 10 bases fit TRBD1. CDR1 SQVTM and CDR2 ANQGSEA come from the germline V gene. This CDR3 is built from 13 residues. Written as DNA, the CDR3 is TGCAGGGCGGGGGACAGGGGTTACAATGAGCAGTTCTTC. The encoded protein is CRAGDRGYNEQFF.

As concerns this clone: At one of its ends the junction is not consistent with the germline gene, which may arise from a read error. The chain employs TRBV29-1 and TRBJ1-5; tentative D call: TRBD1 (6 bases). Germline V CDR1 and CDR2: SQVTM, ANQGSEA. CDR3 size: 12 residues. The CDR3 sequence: CSVEDLTGRLDF. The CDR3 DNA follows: TGCAGCGTTGAAGATCTAACAGGGCGGCTGGATTTT.

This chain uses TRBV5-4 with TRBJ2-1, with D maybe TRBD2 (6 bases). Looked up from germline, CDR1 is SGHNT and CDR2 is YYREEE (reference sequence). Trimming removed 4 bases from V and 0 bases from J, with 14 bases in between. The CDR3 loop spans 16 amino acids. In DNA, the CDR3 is TGTGCCAGCAGCGTTGCGGGGATTAGCTCCTACAATGAGCAGTTCTTC. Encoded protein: CASSVAGISSYNEQFF.

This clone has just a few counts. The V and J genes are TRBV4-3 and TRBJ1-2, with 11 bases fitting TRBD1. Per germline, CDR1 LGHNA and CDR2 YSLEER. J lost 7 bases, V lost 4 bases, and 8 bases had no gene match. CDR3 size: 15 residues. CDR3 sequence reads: CASSPSGQGATGYTF. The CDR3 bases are TGCGCCAGCAGCCCCTCCGGACAGGGGGCAACTGGCTACACCTTC.

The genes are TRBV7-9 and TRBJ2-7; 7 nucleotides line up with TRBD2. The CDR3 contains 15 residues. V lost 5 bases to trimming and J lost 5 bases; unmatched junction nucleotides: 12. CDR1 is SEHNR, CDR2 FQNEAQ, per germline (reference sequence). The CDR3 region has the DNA TGTGCCAGCAGCCTCCTGGGGGGGACTTTGCACGAGCAGTACTTC. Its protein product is CASSLLGGTLHEQYF.

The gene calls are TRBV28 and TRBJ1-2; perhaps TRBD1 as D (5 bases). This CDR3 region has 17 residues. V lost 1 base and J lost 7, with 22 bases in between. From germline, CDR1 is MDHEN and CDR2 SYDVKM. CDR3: CASSLSVSGGFFFGYTF. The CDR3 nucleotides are TGTGCCAGCAGTTTATCTGTTTCGGGGGGGTTCTTCTTTGGCTACACCTTC.

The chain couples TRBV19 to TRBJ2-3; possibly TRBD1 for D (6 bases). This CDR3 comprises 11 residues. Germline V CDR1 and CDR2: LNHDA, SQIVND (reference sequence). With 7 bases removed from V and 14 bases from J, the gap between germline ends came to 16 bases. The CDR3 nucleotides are TGTGCCAGTATATTCACGGACAGCGGGTATTTT. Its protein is CASIFTDSGYF. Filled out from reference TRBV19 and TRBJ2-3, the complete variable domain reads DGGITQSPKYLFRKEGQNVTLSCEQNLNHDAMYWYRQDPGQGLRLIYYSQIVNDFQKGDIAEGYSVSREKKESFPLTVTSAQKNPTAFYLCASIFTDSGYFGPGTRLTVL.

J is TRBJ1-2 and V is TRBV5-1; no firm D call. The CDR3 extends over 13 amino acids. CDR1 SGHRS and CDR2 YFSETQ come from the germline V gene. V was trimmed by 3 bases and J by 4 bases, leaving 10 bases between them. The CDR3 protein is CASSSVVSYGYTF. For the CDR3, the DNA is TGCGCCAGCAGCTCGGTTGTAAGCTATGGCTACACCTTC.

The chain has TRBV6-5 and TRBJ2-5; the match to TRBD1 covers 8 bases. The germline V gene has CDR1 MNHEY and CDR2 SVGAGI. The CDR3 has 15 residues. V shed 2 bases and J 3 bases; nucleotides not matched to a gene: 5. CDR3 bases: TGTGCCAGCAGTTACGCAACAGGGGGAAAAGAGACCCAGTACTTC. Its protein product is CASSYATGGKETQYF.

The CDR3 nucleotides read TGTGCCAGCAGCCAGGGGACACCTTACAATGAGCAGTTCTTC. Translated, it gives CASSQGTPYNEQFF. The rearrangement links TRBV3-1 (or the pseudogene TRBV3-2) to TRBJ2-1; a possible D gene is TRBD1 (6 bases). V lost 3 bases to trimming and J lost 4 bases, with 10 bases between them. From germline, CDR1 is LGHDT and CDR2 YNNKEL (reference sequence). This CDR3 comprises 14 residues.

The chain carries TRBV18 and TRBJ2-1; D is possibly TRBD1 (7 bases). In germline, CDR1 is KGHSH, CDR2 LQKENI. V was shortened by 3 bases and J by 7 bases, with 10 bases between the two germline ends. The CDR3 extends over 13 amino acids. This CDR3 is CASSPRGDNEQFF. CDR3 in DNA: TGTGCCAGCTCACCCAGGGGGGATAATGAGCAGTTCTTC. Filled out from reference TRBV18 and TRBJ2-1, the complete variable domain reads NAGVMQNPRHLVRRRGQEARLRCSPMKGHSHVYWYRQLPEEGLKFMVYLQKENIIDESGMPKERFSAEFPKEGPSILRIQQVVRGDSAAYFCASSPRGDNEQFFGPGTRLTVL.

In DNA form, the CDR3 reads TGTGCCAGCGCGTGGGCAGGGGGGCTCGGGACTGAAGCTTTCTTT. It yields the protein CASAWAGGLGTEAFF. The chain is built from TRBV6-5 and TRBJ1-1; 7 bases map to TRBD1. J lost 5 bases, V lost 8 bases, and 14 bases had no gene match. Germline CDR1 MNHEY, CDR2 SVGAGI. This CDR3 contains 15 residues.

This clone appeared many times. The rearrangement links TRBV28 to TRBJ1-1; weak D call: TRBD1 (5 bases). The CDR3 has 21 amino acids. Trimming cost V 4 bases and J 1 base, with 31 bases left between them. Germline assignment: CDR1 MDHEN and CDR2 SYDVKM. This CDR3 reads CASSSTRQTDRRIVSNTEAFF. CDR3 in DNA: TGTGCCAGCAGTTCTACTCGACAGACTGACCGGCGTATCGTATCGAACACTGAAGCTTTCTTT.

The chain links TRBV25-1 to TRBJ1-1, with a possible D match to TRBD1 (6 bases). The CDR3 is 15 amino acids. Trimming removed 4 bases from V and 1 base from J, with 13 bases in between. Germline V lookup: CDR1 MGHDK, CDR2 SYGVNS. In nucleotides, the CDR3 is TGTGCCAGCAGTGGGAACAGGGTTACGAACACTGAAGCTTTCTTT. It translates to CASSGNRVTNTEAFF. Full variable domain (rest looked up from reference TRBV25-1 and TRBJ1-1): EADIYQTPRYLVIGTGKKITLECSQTMGHDKMYWYQQDPGMELHLIHYSYGVNSTEKGDLSSESTVSRIRTEHFPLTLESARPSHTSQYLCASSGNRVTNTEAFFGQGTRLTVV.

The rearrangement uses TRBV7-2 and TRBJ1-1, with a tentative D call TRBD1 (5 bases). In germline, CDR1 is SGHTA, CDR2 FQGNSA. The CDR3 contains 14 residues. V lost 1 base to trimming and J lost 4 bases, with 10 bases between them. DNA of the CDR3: TGTGCCAGCAGCTTAGTCCAGGGAAGCACTGAAGCTTTCTTT. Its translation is CASSLVQGSTEAFF.

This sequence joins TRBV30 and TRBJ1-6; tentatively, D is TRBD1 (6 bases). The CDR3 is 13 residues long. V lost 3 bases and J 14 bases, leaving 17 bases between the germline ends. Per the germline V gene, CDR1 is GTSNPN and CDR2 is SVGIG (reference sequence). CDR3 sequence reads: CAWSPQGHYSLHF. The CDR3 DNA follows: TGTGCCTGGAGCCCGCAGGGGCACTACTCCCTCCACTTT. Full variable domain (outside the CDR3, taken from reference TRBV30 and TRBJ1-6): SQTIHQWPATLVQPVGSPLSLECTVEGTSNPNLYWYRQAAGRGLQLLFYSVGIGQISSEVPQNLSASRPQDRQFILSSKKLLLSDSGFYLCAWSPQGHYSLHFGNGTRLTVT.

The CDR3 DNA is TGTGCCAGCAGCCCGACCGGCTGGGTAGCGGGGGGCCTGGATGAGCAGTTCTTC. Protein product: CASSPTGWVAGGLDEQFF. The gene calls are TRBV5-4 and TRBJ2-1; 10 positions match TRBD2. The germline V gene encodes CDR1 SGHNT and CDR2 YYREEE (reference sequence). The CDR3 is 18 amino acids. The trim removed 4 bases at V and 8 bases at J, leaving 18 bases unmatched.

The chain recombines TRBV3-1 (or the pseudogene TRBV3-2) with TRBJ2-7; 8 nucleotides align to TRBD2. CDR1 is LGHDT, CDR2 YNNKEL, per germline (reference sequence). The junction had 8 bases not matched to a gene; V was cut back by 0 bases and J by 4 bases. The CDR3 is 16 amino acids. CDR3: CASSQEGKASGYEQYF. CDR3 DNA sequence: TGTGCCAGCAGCCAAGAGGGGAAGGCTAGCGGGTACGAGCAGTACTTC.